This T cell receptor beta chain originates from a study of cytomegalovirus exposure and HLA in healthy donors. Study-level background: Within the Caucasian-associated ancestry cluster were around 81% of the approximately 390 genotyped donors. Whole-study results and caveats: Follow-up analysis seemed to connect common viral pathogens with several of the most significant clusters identified. In a later analysis, TCR association rates varied by HLA locus: DRB1 most, HLA-C fewest.

The germline V gene has CDR1 MDHEN and CDR2 SYDVKM. The CDR3 loop spans 11 amino acids. The V end lost 4 bases, the J end lost 6 bases, and 6 bases lay between the germline ends. Turning to this clone: The antigen is undetermined.

Primers: 60 Vbeta forward and 13 Jbeta reverse. The data were produced by immunoSEQ multiplex PCR, yet TCRdb's version contains in-frame clones alone and is incomplete. The table lists roughly 160,000 clones, approximately 80% of them singletons. V usage is TRBV28 and J usage is TRBJ1-2; unclear D gene. The receptor comes from a male donor in good health and CMV-seropositive. What was sequenced was PBMCs. DNA of the CDR3: TGTGCCAGCAGTTCCGTTAATGGCTACACCTTC. Protein: CASSSVNGYTF.